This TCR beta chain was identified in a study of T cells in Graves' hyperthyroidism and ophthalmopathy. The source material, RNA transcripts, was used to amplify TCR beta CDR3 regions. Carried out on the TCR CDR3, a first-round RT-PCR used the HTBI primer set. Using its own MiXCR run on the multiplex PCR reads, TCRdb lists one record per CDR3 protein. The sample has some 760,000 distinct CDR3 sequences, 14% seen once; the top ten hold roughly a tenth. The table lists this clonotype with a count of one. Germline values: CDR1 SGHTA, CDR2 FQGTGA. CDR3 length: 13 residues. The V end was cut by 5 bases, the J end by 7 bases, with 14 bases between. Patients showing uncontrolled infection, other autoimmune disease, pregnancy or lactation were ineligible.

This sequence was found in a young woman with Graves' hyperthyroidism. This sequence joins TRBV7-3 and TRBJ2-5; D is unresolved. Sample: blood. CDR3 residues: CASSPNGPGTQYF. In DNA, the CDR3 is TGTGCCAGCAGCCCCAATGGCCCAGGGACCCAGTACTTC.